These T cell receptor beta chains were read from a single sample in a study of blood T cell repertoires in COVID-19. TCRdb keeps only in-frame clones here, not all; method: immunoSEQ multiplex PCR. The sample includes approximately 220,000 clones, roughly four fifths of them seen just once. Sample: peripheral blood. The receptor set was obtained from a woman between 25 and 40 years old who had recovered from COVID-19. CDR3s include the opening cysteine and the closing phenylalanine or tryptophan. The order of the fields is CDR3 DNA, CDR3 protein, clone size, D gene, J gene, V gene. A D gene is named only where the DNA matches it firmly. The size entry is marked missing in some rows and otherwise reads once, few, many or a size class.

CDR3nt: TGTGCCAGCAGTGACCCCCCGGGACAGGGTAATGAAAAACTGTTTTTT
CDR3aa: CASSDPPGQGNEKLFF
abundance: -
d_gene: TRBD1
j_gene: TRBJ1-4
v_gene: TRBV2

CDR3nt: TGTGCCAGCCGTTGGGCAGGTCCTGGAAACACCATATATTTT
CDR3aa: CASRWAGPGNTIYF
abundance: -
d_gene: -
j_gene: TRBJ1-3
v_gene: TRBV2

CDR3nt: TGCGCCAGCAGCTTGGGGACAGGGGGCCCCTGCACCTTC
CDR3aa: CASSLGTGGPCTF
abundance: -
d_gene: TRBD1
j_gene: TRBJ1-2
v_gene: TRBV5-1

CDR3nt: TGTGCCAGCAGGACTAGCGGGATGAACACAGATACGCAGTATTTT
CDR3aa: CASRTSGMNTDTQYF
abundance: -
d_gene: TRBD2
j_gene: TRBJ2-3
v_gene: TRBV5-4

CDR3nt: TGTGCCAGCCGCCGAGAGGACATCTACGAGCAGTACTTC
CDR3aa: CASRREDIYEQYF
abundance: -
d_gene: -
j_gene: TRBJ2-7
v_gene: TRBV6-5

CDR3nt: TGTGCCAGCAGCGGAGGTGTCTATGGCTACACCTTC
CDR3aa: CASSGGVYGYTF
abundance: -
d_gene: -
j_gene: TRBJ1-2
v_gene: TRBV27

CDR3nt: TGTGCCAGCAGTTACACAGGGATGAACACTGAAGCTTTCTTT
CDR3aa: CASSYTGMNTEAFF
abundance: few
d_gene: -
j_gene: TRBJ1-1
v_gene: TRBV6-5

CDR3nt: TGCAGCGCTACCGGGACTGGCTACAATGAGCAGTTCTTC
CDR3aa: CSATGTGYNEQFF
abundance: -
d_gene: -
j_gene: TRBJ2-1
v_gene: TRBV29-1

CDR3nt: TGCGCCAGCAGCTTGGCCGCTAGCGGGAGTAATGAGCAGTTCTTC
CDR3aa: CASSLAASGSNEQFF
abundance: once
d_gene: TRBD2
j_gene: TRBJ2-1
v_gene: TRBV5-1

CDR3nt: TGTGCCACCAGTGACCCTGCCAGGGGGCACGATGGCTACACCTTC
CDR3aa: CATSDPARGHDGYTF
abundance: -
d_gene: TRBD1
j_gene: TRBJ1-2
v_gene: TRBV24-1

CDR3nt: TGTGCCAGCTTACCTCCCGGGACAGCGGACTATGGCTACACCTTC
CDR3aa: CASLPPGTADYGYTF
abundance: -
d_gene: TRBD1
j_gene: TRBJ1-2
v_gene: TRBV18

CDR3nt: TGTGCCAGCAGTCCTCTCCGGGGGAGTCGTCCCGAGCAGTACTTC
CDR3aa: CASSPLRGSRPEQYF
abundance: few
d_gene: -
j_gene: TRBJ2-7
v_gene: TRBV27

CDR3nt: TGTGCCAGCAGCTTAGGGTTTTGGGGGGAGGGGCAAGAGACCCAGTACTTC
CDR3aa: CASSLGFWGEGQETQYF
abundance: -
d_gene: TRBD2
j_gene: TRBJ2-5
v_gene: TRBV5-4

CDR3nt: TGTGCCAGCAGCCTGGCGGCCAGCTCCTATAATTCACCCCTCCACTTT
CDR3aa: CASSLAASSYNSPLHF
abundance: -
d_gene: -
j_gene: TRBJ1-6
v_gene: TRBV9

CDR3nt: TGTGCCAGTAGGACAGCGGGAGAAGGATACAATGAGCAGTTCTTC
CDR3aa: CASRTAGEGYNEQFF
abundance: -
d_gene: TRBD2
j_gene: TRBJ2-1
v_gene: TRBV27

CDR3nt: TGTGCCACCAGTGCCGGGACAGGGTACGGCTACACCTTC
CDR3aa: CATSAGTGYGYTF
abundance: -
d_gene: TRBD1
j_gene: TRBJ1-2
v_gene: TRBV15

CDR3nt: TGCGCCAGCAGCTTAGAGGGGGGACTAGCTCGTCACGAGCAGTACTTC
CDR3aa: CASSLEGGLARHEQYF
abundance: -
d_gene: TRBD2
j_gene: TRBJ2-7
v_gene: TRBV5-1

CDR3nt: TGTGCCAGCTCACCGCCATCCACTAGAATCGGGGAGCTGTTTTTT
CDR3aa: CASSPPSTRIGELFF
abundance: -
d_gene: -
j_gene: TRBJ2-2
v_gene: TRBV18

CDR3nt: TGTGCCAGCAGCCAAGAAGTACCGGGGACTAGAAGGGATGGGTACACCGGGGAGCTGTTTTTT
CDR3aa: CASSQEVPGTRRDGYTGELFF
abundance: -
d_gene: TRBD2
j_gene: TRBJ2-2
v_gene: TRBV3-1/TRBV3-2

CDR3nt: TGTGCCAGCAGTCCGGGACAGGGAGCTCCCGGGGAGCTGTTTTTT
CDR3aa: CASSPGQGAPGELFF
abundance: -
d_gene: TRBD1
j_gene: TRBJ2-2
v_gene: TRBV6-5

CDR3nt: TGTGCCAGCACCACCCCCAAGGGCAGCGGGAGGGCTGACGACACCGGGGAGCTGTTTTTT
CDR3aa: CASTTPKGSGRADDTGELFF
abundance: -
d_gene: TRBD2
j_gene: TRBJ2-2
v_gene: TRBV28

CDR3nt: TGTGCCATCAGTGCTCCCGAGTCCGAGAACTATGGCTACACCTTC
CDR3aa: CAISAPESENYGYTF
abundance: -
d_gene: -
j_gene: TRBJ1-2
v_gene: TRBV10-3

CDR3nt: TGTGCCTCCCCCGGACAGTCTAATTCACCCCTCCACTTT
CDR3aa: CASPGQSNSPLHF
abundance: -
d_gene: -
j_gene: TRBJ1-6
v_gene: TRBV30

CDR3nt: TGTGCCAGCAGCTCCCCTAGGTGGACGGCCGGGAATGGCTACACCTTC
CDR3aa: CASSSPRWTAGNGYTF
abundance: -
d_gene: -
j_gene: TRBJ1-2
v_gene: TRBV7-9

CDR3nt: TGCAGTACCGGGACAAACTACGAGCAGTACTTC
CDR3aa: CSTGTNYEQYF
abundance: -
d_gene: -
j_gene: TRBJ2-7
v_gene: TRBV20-1

CDR3nt: TGTGCCAGCAGCGTAGAAGTCAGCACCGGGGAGCTGTTTTTT
CDR3aa: CASSVEVSTGELFF
abundance: -
d_gene: -
j_gene: TRBJ2-2
v_gene: TRBV9

CDR3nt: TGTGCCAGCACGTGGGGAGGGGCCTTAAGCTCCTACGAGCAGTACTTC
CDR3aa: CASTWGGALSSYEQYF
abundance: -
d_gene: TRBD2
j_gene: TRBJ2-7
v_gene: TRBV28

CDR3nt: TGTGCCAGCAGTGAACTGGGGAGCGGGGCGATCTATGGCTACACCTTC
CDR3aa: CASSELGSGAIYGYTF
abundance: -
d_gene: -
j_gene: TRBJ1-2
v_gene: TRBV2

CDR3nt: TGTGCCAGCAGTTACTCAACAGGGGGGAAGCCCTACGAGCAGTACTTC
CDR3aa: CASSYSTGGKPYEQYF
abundance: -
d_gene: TRBD1
j_gene: TRBJ2-7
v_gene: TRBV6-2/TRBV6-3

CDR3nt: TGTGCCAGCAGCGTGCAGATTGGCGGGAACACTGAAGCTTTCTTT
CDR3aa: CASSVQIGGNTEAFF
abundance: -
d_gene: -
j_gene: TRBJ1-1
v_gene: TRBV9

CDR3nt: TGCGCCAGCAGCTTGAACGAGGGGGTGAACACTGAAGCTTTCTTT
CDR3aa: CASSLNEGVNTEAFF
abundance: -
d_gene: -
j_gene: TRBJ1-1
v_gene: TRBV5-1

CDR3nt: TGTGCCAGCAGCTTAGCACTAGCGGGGTGGGGAAAGCAGTACTTC
CDR3aa: CASSLALAGWGKQYF
abundance: -
d_gene: TRBD2
j_gene: TRBJ2-7
v_gene: TRBV13

CDR3nt: TGCGCCAGCAGCTTGCAAGGGGGAGAAACTGAAGCTTTCTTT
CDR3aa: CASSLQGGETEAFF
abundance: -
d_gene: -
j_gene: TRBJ1-1
v_gene: TRBV5-1

CDR3nt: TGCGCCAGCAGTTCTCCTTTCACAGATACGCAGTATTTT
CDR3aa: CASSSPFTDTQYF
abundance: -
d_gene: -
j_gene: TRBJ2-3
v_gene: TRBV4-1

CDR3nt: TGCGCCAGCAGCTTGGGCCCATATGCGAGGCGTGAGCAGTTCTTC
CDR3aa: CASSLGPYARREQFF
abundance: -
d_gene: -
j_gene: TRBJ2-1
v_gene: TRBV5-1

CDR3nt: TGCAGCGTTGAAGCCTCGGACAGGGGTGGCTATGGCTACACCTTC
CDR3aa: CSVEASDRGGYGYTF
abundance: -
d_gene: TRBD1
j_gene: TRBJ1-2
v_gene: TRBV29-1

CDR3nt: TGTGCCTGGGGCGGGACAGGGAACTTTTCACCCCTCCACTTT
CDR3aa: CAWGGTGNFSPLHF
abundance: -
d_gene: TRBD1
j_gene: TRBJ1-6
v_gene: TRBV30

CDR3nt: TGTGCCAGCAGTTATGGAGGCTCTGGGGCCAACGTCCTGACTTTC
CDR3aa: CASSYGGSGANVLTF
abundance: -
d_gene: -
j_gene: TRBJ2-6
v_gene: TRBV6-5

CDR3nt: TGTGCCAGCAGCCCCTTCTTGGGGAGCGAGCAGTACTTC
CDR3aa: CASSPFLGSEQYF
abundance: -
d_gene: -
j_gene: TRBJ2-7
v_gene: TRBV28

CDR3nt: TGTGCCAGCAGCCTCGTTGGCGGGAGCGGGAATGAGCAGTTCTTC
CDR3aa: CASSLVGGSGNEQFF
abundance: -
d_gene: TRBD2
j_gene: TRBJ2-1
v_gene: TRBV3-1/TRBV3-2

CDR3nt: TGTGCCAGTAGTTTCCGGGACAGGCCCTACGAGCAGTACTTC
CDR3aa: CASSFRDRPYEQYF
abundance: -
d_gene: TRBD1
j_gene: TRBJ2-7
v_gene: TRBV19

CDR3nt: TGTGCCAGCAGCTTAGTACGTTTTCAGGGGGACACAGATACGCAGTATTTT
CDR3aa: CASSLVRFQGDTDTQYF
abundance: once
d_gene: TRBD1
j_gene: TRBJ2-3
v_gene: TRBV13

CDR3nt: TGTGCCAGCAGTTTACGAACTGTCGATCAGCCCCAGCATTTT
CDR3aa: CASSLRTVDQPQHF
abundance: -
d_gene: -
j_gene: TRBJ1-5
v_gene: TRBV28

CDR3nt: TGTGCCAGTAGTATAGAGGGGACAGGGTTTACCGGGGAGCTGTTTTTT
CDR3aa: CASSIEGTGFTGELFF
abundance: -
d_gene: TRBD1
j_gene: TRBJ2-2
v_gene: TRBV19

CDR3nt: TGTGCCAGCAGCGTGACAGGGGTCCACTACGAGCAGTACTTC
CDR3aa: CASSVTGVHYEQYF
abundance: medium-sized
d_gene: TRBD1
j_gene: TRBJ2-7
v_gene: TRBV7-9

CDR3nt: TGTGCCAGCTCACCACCGGGAGGGGCCCTGAACACCGGGGAGCTGTTTTTT
CDR3aa: CASSPPGGALNTGELFF
abundance: -
d_gene: TRBD2
j_gene: TRBJ2-2
v_gene: TRBV18

CDR3nt: TGTGCCACCAGTGAATCGGACAGGGTTACGAATCAGCCCCAGCATTTT
CDR3aa: CATSESDRVTNQPQHF
abundance: -
d_gene: TRBD1
j_gene: TRBJ1-5
v_gene: TRBV24-1

CDR3nt: TGTGCCAGCAGCTTAGAAGACAGGGGACTGACACCCCTCCACTTT
CDR3aa: CASSLEDRGLTPLHF
abundance: -
d_gene: TRBD1
j_gene: TRBJ1-6
v_gene: TRBV7-2

CDR3nt: TGTGCCAGCAGTGGGGCAGGCAGCAATCAGCCCCAGCATTTT
CDR3aa: CASSGAGSNQPQHF
abundance: -
d_gene: -
j_gene: TRBJ1-5
v_gene: TRBV5-6

CDR3nt: TGTGCCAGCAGCTTAACAGCTAGCGGGAGAAAAGAGCAGTACTTC
CDR3aa: CASSLTASGRKEQYF
abundance: -
d_gene: TRBD2
j_gene: TRBJ2-7
v_gene: TRBV7-3

CDR3nt: TGTGCCAGCGAGGGACTAGTCGGGTATTCGGATGAGCAGTTCTTC
CDR3aa: CASEGLVGYSDEQFF
abundance: -
d_gene: TRBD2
j_gene: TRBJ2-1
v_gene: TRBV7-8

CDR3nt: TGCGCCAGCAGCCGGTCCTCTGGAAACACCATATATTTT
CDR3aa: CASSRSSGNTIYF
abundance: -
d_gene: -
j_gene: TRBJ1-3
v_gene: TRBV5-1